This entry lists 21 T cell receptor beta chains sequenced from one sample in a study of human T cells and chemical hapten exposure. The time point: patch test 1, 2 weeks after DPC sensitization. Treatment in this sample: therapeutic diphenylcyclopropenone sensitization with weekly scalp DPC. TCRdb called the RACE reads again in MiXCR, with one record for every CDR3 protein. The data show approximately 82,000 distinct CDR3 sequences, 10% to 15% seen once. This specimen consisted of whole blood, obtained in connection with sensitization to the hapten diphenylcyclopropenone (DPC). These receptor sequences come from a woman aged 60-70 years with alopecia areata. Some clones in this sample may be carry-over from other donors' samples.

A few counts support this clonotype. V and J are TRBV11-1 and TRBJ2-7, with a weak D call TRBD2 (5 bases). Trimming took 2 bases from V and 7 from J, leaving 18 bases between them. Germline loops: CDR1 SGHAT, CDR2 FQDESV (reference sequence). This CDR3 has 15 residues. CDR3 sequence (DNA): TGTGCCAGCAGCTTAAGTACAGCCGACTACGGGGAGCAGTACTTC. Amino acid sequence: CASSLSTADYGEQYF.

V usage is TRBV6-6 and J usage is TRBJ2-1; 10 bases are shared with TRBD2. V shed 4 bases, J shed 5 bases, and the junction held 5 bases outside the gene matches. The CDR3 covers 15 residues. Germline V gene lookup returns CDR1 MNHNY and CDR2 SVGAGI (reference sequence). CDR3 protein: CASSFLAGENNEQFF. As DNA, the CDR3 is TGTGCCAGCAGTTTTCTAGCGGGGGAGAACAATGAGCAGTTCTTC.

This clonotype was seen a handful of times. As DNA, the CDR3 is TGCGCCAGCAGCACCGCCCCCGTGAGACCAGCCTACGAGCAGTACTTC. Its translation: CASSTAPVRPAYEQYF. The chain carries TRBV4-1 and TRBJ2-7; D unclear. V was cut by 5 bases and J by 2 bases, with 19 bases left in between. The CDR3 consists of 16 residues. CDR1 is MGHRA and CDR2 is YSYEKL in the germline V gene.

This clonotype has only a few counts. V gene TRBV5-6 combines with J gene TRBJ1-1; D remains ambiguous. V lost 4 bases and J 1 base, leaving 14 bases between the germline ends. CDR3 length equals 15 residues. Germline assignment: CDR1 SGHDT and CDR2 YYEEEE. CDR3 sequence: CASSETRSSNTEAFF. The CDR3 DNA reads TGTGCCAGCAGCGAAACAAGATCCTCGAACACTGAAGCTTTCTTT.

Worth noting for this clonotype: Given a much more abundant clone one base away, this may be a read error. In DNA, the CDR3 is TGCGCCAGCAGTCGAGAGTCTACGGCTGAAGCTTTCTTT. It codes for CASSRESTAEAFF. The genes are TRBV23-1 and TRBJ1-1; D remains ambiguous. TRBV23-1 is placed among ORFs of uncertain function. Trimming pared 4 bases from V and 6 bases from J, leaving 12 bases between. The CDR3 covers 13 residues.

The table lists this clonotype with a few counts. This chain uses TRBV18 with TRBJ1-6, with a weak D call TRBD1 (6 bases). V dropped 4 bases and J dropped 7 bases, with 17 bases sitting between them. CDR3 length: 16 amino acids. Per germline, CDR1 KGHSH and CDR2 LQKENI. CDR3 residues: CASSQGGGPVNSPLHF. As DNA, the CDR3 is TGTGCCAGCTCACAAGGGGGAGGCCCCGTCAATTCACCCCTCCACTTT.

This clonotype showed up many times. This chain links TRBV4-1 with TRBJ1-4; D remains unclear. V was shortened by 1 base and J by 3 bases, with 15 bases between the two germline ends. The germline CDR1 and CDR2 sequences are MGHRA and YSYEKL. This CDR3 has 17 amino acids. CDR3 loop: CASSQVGGGGANEKLFF. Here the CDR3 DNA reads TGCGCCAGCAGCCAAGTTGGAGGTGGCGGGGCTAATGAAAAACTGTTTTTT.

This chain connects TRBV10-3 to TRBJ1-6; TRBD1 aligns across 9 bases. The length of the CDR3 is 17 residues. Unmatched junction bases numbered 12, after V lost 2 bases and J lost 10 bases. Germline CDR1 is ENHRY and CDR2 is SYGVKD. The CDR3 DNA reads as TGTGCCATCAGTGAGGGACAGGGGACTATCAAGCGCTCACCCCTCCACTTT. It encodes CAISEGQGTIKRSPLHF.

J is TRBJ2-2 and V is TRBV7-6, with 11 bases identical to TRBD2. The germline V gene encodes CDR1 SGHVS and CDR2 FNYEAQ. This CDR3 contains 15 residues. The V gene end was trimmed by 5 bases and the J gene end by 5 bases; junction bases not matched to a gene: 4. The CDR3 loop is CASSAGLAVTGELFF. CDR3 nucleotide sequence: TGTGCCAGCAGCGCGGGACTAGCGGTTACCGGGGAGCTGTTTTTT.

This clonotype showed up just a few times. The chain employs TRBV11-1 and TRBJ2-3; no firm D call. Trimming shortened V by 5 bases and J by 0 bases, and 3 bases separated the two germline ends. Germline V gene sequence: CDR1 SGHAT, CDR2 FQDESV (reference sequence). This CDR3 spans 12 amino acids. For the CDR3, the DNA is TGTGCCAGCAGCCAAAGCACAGATACGCAGTATTTT. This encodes CASSQSTDTQYF.

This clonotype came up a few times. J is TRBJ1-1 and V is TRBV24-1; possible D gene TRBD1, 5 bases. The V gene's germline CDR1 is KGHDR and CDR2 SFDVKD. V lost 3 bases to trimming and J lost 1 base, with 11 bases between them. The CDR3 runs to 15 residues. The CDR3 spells CATSDTRQGNTEAFF. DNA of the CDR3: TGTGCCACCAGTGATACCCGGCAGGGGAACACTGAAGCTTTCTTT.

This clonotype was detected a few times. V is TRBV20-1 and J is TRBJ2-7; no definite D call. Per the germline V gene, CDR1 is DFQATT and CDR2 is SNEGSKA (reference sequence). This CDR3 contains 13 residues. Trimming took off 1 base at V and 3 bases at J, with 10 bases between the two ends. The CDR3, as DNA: TGCAGTGCTAGAGGTTCCCTTGACTACGAGCAGTACTTC. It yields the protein CSARGSLDYEQYF.

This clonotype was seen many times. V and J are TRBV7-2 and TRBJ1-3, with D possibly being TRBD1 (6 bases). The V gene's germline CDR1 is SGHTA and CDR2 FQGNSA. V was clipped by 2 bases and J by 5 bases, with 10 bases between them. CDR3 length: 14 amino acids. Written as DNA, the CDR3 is TGTGCCAGCAGCTTACCAGGACAGCGAAACACCATATATTTT. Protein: CASSLPGQRNTIYF.

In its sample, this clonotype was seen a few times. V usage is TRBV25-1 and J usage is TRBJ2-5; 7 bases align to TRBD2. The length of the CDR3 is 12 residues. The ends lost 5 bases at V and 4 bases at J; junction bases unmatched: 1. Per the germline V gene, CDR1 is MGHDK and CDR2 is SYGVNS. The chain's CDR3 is CASSTGGETQYF. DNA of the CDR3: TGTGCCAGCAGTACGGGGGGAGAGACCCAGTACTTC.

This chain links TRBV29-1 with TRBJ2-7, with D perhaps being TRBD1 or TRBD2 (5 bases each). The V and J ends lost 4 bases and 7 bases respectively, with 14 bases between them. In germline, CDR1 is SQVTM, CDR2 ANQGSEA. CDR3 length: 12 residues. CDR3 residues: CSVVRGVQEQYF. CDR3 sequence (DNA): TGCAGCGTTGTTAGGGGAGTTCAGGAGCAGTACTTC.

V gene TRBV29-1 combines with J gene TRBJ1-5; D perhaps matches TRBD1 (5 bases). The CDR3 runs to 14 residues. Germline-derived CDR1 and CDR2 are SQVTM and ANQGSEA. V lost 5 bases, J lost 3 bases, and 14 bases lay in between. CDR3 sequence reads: CSVSVTGDNQPQHF. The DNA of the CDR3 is TGCAGCGTTTCGGTTACAGGCGACAATCAGCCCCAGCATTTT.

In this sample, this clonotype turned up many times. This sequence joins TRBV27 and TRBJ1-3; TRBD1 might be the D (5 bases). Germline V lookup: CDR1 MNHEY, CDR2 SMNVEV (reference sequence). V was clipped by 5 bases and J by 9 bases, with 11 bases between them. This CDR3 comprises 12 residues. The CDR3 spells CASSKWGGTIYF. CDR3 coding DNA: TGTGCCAGCAGTAAATGGGGGGGCACCATATATTTT.

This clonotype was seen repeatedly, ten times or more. The CDR3 DNA is TGTGCCAGCGCAACTAGCGGGGGGGCCGCTGAGCAGTTCTTC. Amino acid sequence: CASATSGGAAEQFF. The J gene is TRBJ2-1, the V gene TRBV6-5; 13 bases agree with TRBD2. The germline gives CDR1 MNHEY, CDR2 SVGAGI. V lost 8 bases and J lost 9; bases outside the gene matches: 7. The CDR3 length is 14 residues.

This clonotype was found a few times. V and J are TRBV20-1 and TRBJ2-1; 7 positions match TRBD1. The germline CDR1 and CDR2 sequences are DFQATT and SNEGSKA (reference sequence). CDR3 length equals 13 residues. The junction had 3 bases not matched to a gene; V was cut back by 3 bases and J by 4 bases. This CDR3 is CSASRDSYNEQFF. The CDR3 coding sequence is TGCAGTGCTAGCCGGGACAGTTACAATGAGCAGTTCTTC.

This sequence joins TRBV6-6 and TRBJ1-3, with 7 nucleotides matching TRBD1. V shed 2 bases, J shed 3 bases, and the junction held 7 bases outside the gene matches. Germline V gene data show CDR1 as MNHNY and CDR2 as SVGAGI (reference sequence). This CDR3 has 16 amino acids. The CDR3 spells CASSYRGRVFGNTIYF. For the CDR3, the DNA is TGTGCCAGCAGTTACAGGGGGCGCGTTTTTGGAAACACCATATATTTT.

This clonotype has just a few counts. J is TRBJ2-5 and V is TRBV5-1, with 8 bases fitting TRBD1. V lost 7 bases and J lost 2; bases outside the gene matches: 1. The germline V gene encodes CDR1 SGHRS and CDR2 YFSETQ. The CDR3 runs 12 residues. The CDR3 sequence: CASYRGQETQYF. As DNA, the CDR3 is TGCGCCAGCTACAGGGGGCAAGAGACCCAGTACTTC.